This T cell receptor beta chain was documented in a study of CD8 T cells in ankylosing spondylitis. Study-level results: As for the disease-linked clones, they showed a CD8+ phenotype and occurred at relatively low frequencies in peripheral blood. Ankylosing spondylitis blood seemed to carry a telltale TCR beta motif made of several highly homologous variants. Clones tied to disease were said to be significantly enriched in matched ankylosing spondylitis synovial fluid. A subset of motif variants has previously been described in the synovial fluid and blood of reactive arthritis.

Scientists made TCR beta libraries using quantitative 5'-RACE with molecular barcodes. TCRdb reprocessed the 5' RACE reads with MiXCR, giving one entry per CDR3 protein. The repertoire holds around 450,000 distinct CDR3 sequences, about 24% seen once, with roughly 1% in the top ten. This clonotype showed up just a few times. Its antigen is unidentified. Germline CDR1 reads SQVTM; CDR2 reads ANQGSEA. The CDR3 contains 10 residues. V shed 6 bases and J shed 9 bases, with 9 bases lying between them. The sequencing input was blood, either unsorted or a sorted T cell fraction (not recorded which). The TCR comes from a male donor with ankylosing spondylitis. V is TRBV29-1 and J is TRBJ2-1; weak D call: TRBD2 (5 bases). The CDR3 sequence is CSVAEAEQFF. Here the CDR3 DNA reads TGCAGCGTGGCGGAGGCTGAGCAGTTCTTC.